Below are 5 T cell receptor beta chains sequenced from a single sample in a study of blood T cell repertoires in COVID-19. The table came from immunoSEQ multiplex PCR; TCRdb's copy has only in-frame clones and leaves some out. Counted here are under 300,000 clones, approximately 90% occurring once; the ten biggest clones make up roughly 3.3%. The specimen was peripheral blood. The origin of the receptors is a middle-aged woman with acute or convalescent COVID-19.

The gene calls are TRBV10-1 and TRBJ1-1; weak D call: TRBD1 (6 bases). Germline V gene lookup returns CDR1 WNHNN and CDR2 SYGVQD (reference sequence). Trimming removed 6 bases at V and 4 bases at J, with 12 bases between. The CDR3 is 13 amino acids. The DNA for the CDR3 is TGCGCCAGCAGCGTACAGGGATCCACTGAAGCTTTCTTT. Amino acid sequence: CASSVQGSTEAFF.

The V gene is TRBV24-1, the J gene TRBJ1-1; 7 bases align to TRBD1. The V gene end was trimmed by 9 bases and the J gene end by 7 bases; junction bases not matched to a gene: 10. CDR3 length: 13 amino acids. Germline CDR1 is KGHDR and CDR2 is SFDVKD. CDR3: CATPGRGDDEAFF. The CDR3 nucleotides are TGTGCCACCCCTGGCAGGGGGGATGATGAAGCTTTCTTT.

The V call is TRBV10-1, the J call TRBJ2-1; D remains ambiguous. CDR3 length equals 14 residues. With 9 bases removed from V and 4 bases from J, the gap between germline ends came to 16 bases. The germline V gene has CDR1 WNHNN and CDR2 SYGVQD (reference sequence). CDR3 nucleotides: TGCGCCAGACACACTTGGAGTCTATACAATGAGCAGTTCTTC. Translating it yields CARHTWSLYNEQFF.

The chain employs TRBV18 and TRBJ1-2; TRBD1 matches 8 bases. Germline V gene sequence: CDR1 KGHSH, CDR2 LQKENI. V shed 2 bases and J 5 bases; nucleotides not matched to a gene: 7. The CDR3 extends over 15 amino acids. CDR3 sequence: CASSPNGQGQYGYTF. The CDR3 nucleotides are TGTGCCAGCTCACCAAATGGACAGGGCCAGTATGGCTACACCTTC.

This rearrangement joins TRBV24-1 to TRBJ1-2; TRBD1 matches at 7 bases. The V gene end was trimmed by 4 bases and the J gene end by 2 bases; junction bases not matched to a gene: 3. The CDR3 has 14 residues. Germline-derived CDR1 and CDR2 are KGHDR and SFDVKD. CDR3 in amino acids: CATSEGTANYGYTF. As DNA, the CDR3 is TGTGCCACCAGTGAGGGGACAGCCAACTATGGCTACACCTTC.